These 3 T cell receptor beta chains came from one sample sequenced in a study of T-cell memory formation after mild COVID-19. TCRdb redid the calling of the 5' RACE reads with MiXCR, one entry per CDR3 protein. The table records 450,000 or so distinct CDR3 sequences, 20% to 25% of them present only once. The sequencing sample was made of PBMCs or a T cell subset sorted from them (not recorded which). The origin of the receptors is an adult woman who had mild COVID-19 (a few samples of this study predate the infection). Cell type and time point are not known.

This chain connects TRBV6-4 to TRBJ1-1; D gene ambiguous. Trimming took off 5 bases at V and 2 bases at J, with 9 bases between the two ends. Germline loops: CDR1 MRHNA, CDR2 SNTAGT. This CDR3 is 13 amino acids long. In DNA, the CDR3 is TGTGCCAGCAGTCAGGAGGAAAACACTGAAGCTTTCTTT. The encoded protein is CASSQEENTEAFF.

The table lists this clonotype with a few counts. Relative to the germline gene, one junction end is altered; a read error may explain this. CDR3 sequence: CASSLVYRAERNF. In nucleotides, the CDR3 is TGCGCCAGCAGCTTGGTCTACCGGGCCGAAAGAAACTTC. The chain recombines TRBV5-1 with TRBJ2-7; D is unresolved. CDR3 size: 13 residues. CDR1 SGHRS and CDR2 YFSETQ come from the germline V gene.

V is TRBV7-2 and J is TRBJ2-2, with a weak D call TRBD2 (6 bases). Trimming shortened V by 7 bases and J by 2 bases, and 26 bases separated the two germline ends. Germline V gene sequence: CDR1 SGHTA, CDR2 FQGNSA. The CDR3 is made up of 19 amino acids. Here the CDR3 DNA reads TGTGCCAGCACCCTTCCCATTCAGGGACTGCGGCCAAACACCGGGGAGCTGTTTTTT. This translates into CASTLPIQGLRPNTGELFF.